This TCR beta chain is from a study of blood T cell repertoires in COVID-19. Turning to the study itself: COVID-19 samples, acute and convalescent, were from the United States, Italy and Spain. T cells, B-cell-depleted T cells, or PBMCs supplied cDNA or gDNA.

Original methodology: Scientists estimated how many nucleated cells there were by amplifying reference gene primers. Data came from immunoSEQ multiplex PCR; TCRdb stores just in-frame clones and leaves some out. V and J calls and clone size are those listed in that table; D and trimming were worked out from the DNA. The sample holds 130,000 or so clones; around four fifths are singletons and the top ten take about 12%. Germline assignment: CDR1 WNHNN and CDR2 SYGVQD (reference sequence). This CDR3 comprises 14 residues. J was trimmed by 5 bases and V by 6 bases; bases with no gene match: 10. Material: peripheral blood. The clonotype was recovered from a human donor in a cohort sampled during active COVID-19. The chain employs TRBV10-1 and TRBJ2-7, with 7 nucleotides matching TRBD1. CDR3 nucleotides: TGCGCCAGCAGCCCGGCAGACAGGGCCCACGAGCAGTACTTC. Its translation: CASSPADRAHEQYF.